One sample yielded the 27 T cell receptor beta chains listed below, sequenced in a study of breast tumors, draining lymph nodes, adjacent tissues. Samples came from axillary lymph nodes draining the breast cancer. TCRdb fed the multiplex PCR reads into MiXCR, producing one record per CDR3 protein. This sample has approximately 230,000 distinct CDR3 sequences; less than 45% occur once, and the top ten carry approximately 3.6%. Specimen: axillary lymph node tissue. The source of these receptors is a female donor with breast cancer. Some clones in this sample may be carry-over from other donors' samples.

The rearrangement links TRBV20-1 to TRBJ1-5; 8 bases are shared with TRBD1. Germline V CDR1 and CDR2: DFQATT, SNEGSKA (reference sequence). The CDR3 runs 12 residues. V gave up 6 bases and J gave up 14 bases; unmatched junction bases: 12. The CDR3 DNA follows: TGCAGTGCACGACAGGGGCAGATTAATGAGCATTTT. Residues: CSARQGQINEHF.

The chain employs TRBV7-9 and TRBJ1-4; no clear D gene. The CDR3 is 15 residues long. In germline, CDR1 is SEHNR, CDR2 FQNEAQ (reference sequence). V shed 0 bases and J shed 8 bases, with 13 bases lying between them. Here the CDR3 reads CASSLADLEGEKLFF. The CDR3 coding sequence is TGTGCCAGCAGCTTAGCGGACCTAGAGGGCGAAAAACTGTTTTTT.

This clonotype was found many times. The CDR3 region has the DNA TGTGCCAGCAGCCTAATTGACGCTCCGGGACTAGCGAACACCGGGGAGCTGTTTTTT. Encoded protein: CASSLIDAPGLANTGELFF. The chain has TRBV14 and TRBJ2-2, with 8 bases aligning to TRBD2. Trimming cost V 4 bases and J 0 bases; bases outside gene matches: 13. Germline CDR1 and CDR2: SGHDN and FVKESK. The CDR3 consists of 19 residues.

This clonotype was counted many times. V is TRBV7-3 and J is TRBJ2-3; 15 bases line up with TRBD2. Trimming took 2 bases from V and 5 from J; bases not matched to a gene: 2. CDR1 is SGHTA, CDR2 FQGTGA, per germline. The CDR3 sequence is 16 residues long. CDR3 protein: CASSLGLAGGIDTQYF. Here the CDR3 DNA reads TGTGCCAGCAGCTTAGGACTAGCGGGAGGGATAGATACGCAGTATTTT.

V and J are TRBV24-1 and TRBJ2-2, with 9 bases fitting TRBD1. There are 15 residues in the CDR3. Losses at the gene ends were 4 bases for V and 6 bases for J; bases not matched to a gene: 5. The germline V gene has CDR1 KGHDR and CDR2 SFDVKD. CDR3 nucleotides: TGTGCCACCAGTGAGTACAGGGGGCGGGCCGGGGAGCTGTTTTTT. This gives the protein CATSEYRGRAGELFF.

This chain links TRBV12-3 or TRBV12-4 with TRBJ2-1, with TRBD2 as a possible D gene (5 bases). Trimming removed 3 bases from V and 2 bases from J, with 11 bases in between. The CDR3 covers 15 residues. The CDR3 nucleotides read TGTGCCAGCAGTTTCGGCGTGAGGGCCTACAATGAGCAGTTCTTC. Residues: CASSFGVRAYNEQFF.

Concerning this clonotype: Without the conserved terminal phenylalanine or tryptophan, this CDR3 likely stems from a read error. The V call is TRBV20-1, the J call TRBJ2-6; D gene ambiguous. Trimming cost V 1 base and J 11 bases, with 3 bases left between them. This CDR3 region has 10 residues. Germline V lookup: CDR1 DFQATT, CDR2 SNEGSKA (reference sequence). CDR3 DNA sequence: TGCAGTGCTAGAGCCGACGTCCTGACTTCC. Amino acid sequence: CSARADVLTS.

The chain employs TRBV15 and TRBJ1-2; D is ambiguous. Germline CDR1 is LNHNV and CDR2 is YYDKDF (reference sequence). The V gene lost 2 bases and the J gene lost 8 bases, with 6 bases spanning the gap. The length of the CDR3 is 11 residues. Here the CDR3 reads CATSRSGGYTF. The DNA of the CDR3 is TGTGCCACCAGCAGATCCGGGGGCTACACCTTC.

The gene calls are TRBV19 and TRBJ1-6; D gene uncertain. CDR3 size: 13 residues. The germline V gene encodes CDR1 LNHDA and CDR2 SQIVND (reference sequence). Trimming took off 7 bases at V and 7 bases at J, with 11 bases between the two ends. The CDR3 is CASTLGRNSPLHF. DNA of the CDR3: TGTGCCAGTACCCTCGGACGGAATTCACCCCTCCACTTT. Filled out from reference TRBV19 and TRBJ1-6, the complete variable domain reads DGGITQSPKYLFRKEGQNVTLSCEQNLNHDAMYWYRQDPGQGLRLIYYSQIVNDFQKGDIAEGYSVSREKKESFPLTVTSAQKNPTAFYLCASTLGRNSPLHFGNGTRLTVT.

This clonotype was seen repeatedly, ten times or more. V usage is TRBV12-3 or TRBV12-4 and J usage is TRBJ2-3; possibly TRBD1 or TRBD2 for D (5 bases each). Deletions cut 5 bases from V and 1 base from J, with 22 bases between. The CDR3 runs to 18 residues. The CDR3 bases are TGTGCCAGCAGTCCCCAACCCCGAGGGGCGAGGGGCACAGATACGCAGTATTTT. Translated: CASSPQPRGARGTDTQYF.

This clonotype showed up many times. J is TRBJ2-1 and V is TRBV30; possibly TRBD1 for D (5 bases). V was cut by 0 bases and J by 8 bases, with 5 bases left in between. The CDR3 has 11 amino acids. Germline assignment: CDR1 GTSNPN and CDR2 SVGIG (reference sequence). CDR3 nucleotides: TGTGCCTGGAGTGTCAGGGATGAGCAGTTCTTC. It codes for CAWSVRDEQFF.

The CDR3: CSARELGQGRELFF. The CDR3 DNA reads TGCAGTGCTAGAGAATTGGGACAGGGTAGGGAGCTGTTTTTT. The rearrangement uses TRBV20-1 and TRBJ2-2; 9 bases are a match to TRBD1. The CDR3 is 14 residues long. The germline V gene encodes CDR1 DFQATT and CDR2 SNEGSKA (reference sequence). Losses at the gene ends were 0 bases for V and 9 bases for J; bases not matched to a gene: 5.

There are many counts of this clonotype. The chain couples TRBV5-1 to TRBJ1-6, with D maybe TRBD1 (5 bases). Germline V lookup: CDR1 SGHRS, CDR2 YFSETQ. The ends were cut back, 2 bases at V and 6 bases at J, with 12 bases in the middle. The CDR3 runs 15 residues. This CDR3 reads CASSLDSVTNSPLHF. Written as DNA, the CDR3 is TGCGCCAGCAGCTTAGACAGTGTCACTAATTCACCCCTCCACTTT.

V and J are TRBV29-1 and TRBJ2-5; 7 bases line up with TRBD2. Germline loops: CDR1 SQVTM, CDR2 ANQGSEA. The J segment lost 1 base and the V segment lost 8 bases, leaving 10 bases of the junction unmatched. The CDR3 covers 14 residues. Here the CDR3 reads CSLGASGLQETQYF. CDR3 nucleotides: TGCAGCTTAGGTGCTAGCGGACTCCAAGAGACCCAGTACTTC. Filled out from reference TRBV29-1 and TRBJ2-5, the complete variable domain reads SAVISQKPSRDICQRGTSLTIQCQVDSQVTMMFWYRQQPGQSLTLIATANQGSEATYESGFVIDKFPISRPNLTFSTLTVSNMSPEDSSIYLCSLGASGLQETQYFGPGTRLLVL.

As concerns this clonotype: A much larger clone differs by one base, so this may be a read error. The rearrangement links TRBV5-5 to TRBJ2-5; D perhaps matches TRBD2 (6 bases). Trimming took 6 bases from V and 2 from J, leaving 17 bases between them. The CDR3 has 15 amino acids. The germline V gene has CDR1 SGHKS and CDR2 YYEKEE (reference sequence). The CDR3 loop reads CASTPRGGGQETQYF. The CDR3 bases are TGTGCCAGCACCCCGAGAGGAGGAGGGCAAGAGACCCAGTACTTC.

Comment on this clonotype: A read error is possible here, since a much larger clone lies one base away. The chain links TRBV5-6 to TRBJ2-7; 9 nucleotides match TRBD2. The germline V gene encodes CDR1 SGHDT and CDR2 YYEEEE. This CDR3 region has 15 residues. After removal of 1 base from V and 2 bases from J, the junction contained 4 bases not matched to a gene. The CDR3 coding sequence is TGTGCCAGCAGCTTGACTAGCGGGTTCCCCTACGAGCAGTACTTC. This gives the protein CASSLTSGFPYEQYF.

This clonotype occurred many times. J is TRBJ2-3 and V is TRBV7-8; D is unresolved. V was pared by 3 bases and J by 0 bases, with 4 bases between. There are 13 residues in the CDR3. From germline, CDR1 is SGHVS and CDR2 FQNEAQ. The CDR3 loop is CASSFDSTDTQYF. DNA for the CDR3: TGTGCCAGCAGCTTCGACAGCACAGATACGCAGTATTTT.

Comments on this clonotype: A read error may produce the germline difference seen at one junction end. The chain links TRBV7-9 to TRBJ2-5, with TRBD2 identical over 8 bases. CDR1 is SEHNR and CDR2 is FQNEAQ in the germline V gene (reference sequence). This CDR3 is built from 17 residues. The CDR3 here is CASSLNREGGVQEPQYF. In nucleotides, the CDR3 is TGTGCCAGCAGCCTCAACCGGGAGGGAGGGGTGCAAGAGCCCCAGTACTTC.

Ten or more counts support this clonotype. This sequence joins TRBV2 and TRBJ2-1; D gene unclear. Germline-derived CDR1 and CDR2 are SNHLY and FYNNEI. Trimming shortened V by 6 bases and J by 9 bases, and 15 bases separated the two germline ends. The CDR3 is 13 amino acids. CDR3 sequence (DNA): TGTGCCAGCAGGGCCGACCCTAGTTTTGAGCAGTTCTTC. Amino acids: CASRADPSFEQFF.

This clonotype was seen more than once but under ten times. The J gene is TRBJ1-1, the V gene TRBV19; 7 bases match TRBD1. The ends lost 7 bases at V and 0 bases at J; junction bases unmatched: 5. Germline values: CDR1 LNHDA, CDR2 SQIVND (reference sequence). The CDR3 is 14 amino acids. CDR3 loop: CASTPGQLNTEAFF. Written as DNA, the CDR3 is TGTGCCAGTACCCCGGGACAGCTGAACACTGAAGCTTTCTTT.

This clonotype was seen once. The chain is built from TRBV11-3 and TRBJ1-1, with D hard to call. Trimming left V 0 bases short and J 6 bases short, with 11 bases between. CDR3 size: 14 residues. Germline V lookup: CDR1 SGHNT, CDR2 YENEEA. This CDR3 is CASSLESWEAEAFF. CDR3 sequence (DNA): TGTGCCAGCAGCTTAGAGTCATGGGAGGCTGAAGCTTTCTTT.

This clonotype was counted only a few times. The chain recombines TRBV6-5 with TRBJ2-7; weak D call: TRBD2 (5 bases). The CDR3 runs to 14 residues. Germline CDR1 and CDR2: MNHEY and SVGAGI. Trimming removed 5 bases from V and 4 bases from J, with 15 bases in between. Here the CDR3 reads CASSHRRGGYEQYF. The CDR3 DNA follows: TGTGCCAGCAGTCACCGGCGTGGCGGGTACGAGCAGTACTTC.

This clonotype was counted a few times. The rearrangement uses TRBV19 and TRBJ2-1; 12 bases match TRBD2. Germline lookup yields CDR1 LNHDA and CDR2 SQIVND (reference sequence). J was trimmed by 8 bases and V by 9 bases; bases with no gene match: 8. CDR3 length: 14 amino acids. This chain's CDR3 is CARSLAGGRDEQFF. The CDR3 DNA is TGTGCCAGATCCCTAGCGGGGGGGCGGGATGAGCAGTTCTTC. The full variable domain, completed using reference TRBV19 and TRBJ2-1, is DGGITQSPKYLFRKEGQNVTLSCEQNLNHDAMYWYRQDPGQGLRLIYYSQIVNDFQKGDIAEGYSVSREKKESFPLTVTSAQKNPTAFYLCARSLAGGRDEQFFGPGTRLTVL.

This clonotype was seen a few times. This sequence may be a read error, since a much larger clone differs from it by one base. The V and J genes are TRBV20-1 and TRBJ2-3; 9 nucleotides match TRBD2. This CDR3 comprises 15 residues. The V gene's germline CDR1 is DFQATT and CDR2 SNEGSKA (reference sequence). V gave up 8 bases and J gave up 0 bases; unmatched junction bases: 9. The CDR3 loop reads CSTEASGTSTDTQYF. DNA for the CDR3: TGCAGTACTGAAGCTAGCGGGACTAGCACAGATACGCAGTATTTT.

This clonotype has a count of ten or more. The J gene is TRBJ1-3, the V gene TRBV10-3; D gene unclear. The V gene lost 10 bases and the J gene lost 0 bases, with 10 bases spanning the gap. CDR1 ENHRY and CDR2 SYGVKD come from the germline V gene. The CDR3 has 13 amino acids. As DNA, the CDR3 is TGTGCCACAGGAACGGTCTCTGGAAACACCATATATTTT. It encodes CATGTVSGNTIYF.

This clonotype was picked up many times. Here the CDR3 reads CASSLNIGDGNEQFF. CDR3 coding DNA: TGTGCCAGCAGCTTAAACATCGGCGATGGGAATGAGCAGTTCTTC. The chain carries TRBV7-3 and TRBJ2-1; D is unresolved. The CDR3 totals 15 residues. The germline V gene has CDR1 SGHTA and CDR2 FQGTGA. The germline V and J ends were trimmed by 1 base and 7 bases, with 14 bases remaining between them.

The chain combines TRBV7-2 with TRBJ1-1; D gene uncertain. Germline V CDR1 and CDR2: SGHTA, FQGNSA. V shed 3 bases and J shed 5 bases, with 10 bases lying between them. The CDR3 is made up of 13 amino acids. The CDR3 spells CASSFRGLTEAFF. The CDR3 DNA sequence: TGTGCCAGCAGCTTTCGAGGTTTGACTGAAGCTTTCTTT.